This T cell receptor beta chain was captured by sequencing in a study of OX40 agonist ivuxolimab in advanced cancers. The assay was immunoSEQ multiplex PCR, and TCRdb's table has in-frame clones only and misses some. This sample has some 150,000 clones; over 75% occur once, and the top ten carry 0.95% to 1.4%. Note on this clone: As yet, its antigen is unknown.

This CDR3 spans 11 amino acids. CDR1 is SGHRS, CDR2 YFSETQ, per germline. Findings and caveats of the study: Among the nonresponders, some also had low normalized T-cell clonal expansion.

The sample was CD4+ or CD8+ T cells sorted from blood, taken in a trial of the OX40 agonist ivuxolimab. The chain uses TRBV5-1 and TRBJ2-5, with D hard to call. Judging by the DNA end, TRBJ2-7 fits better; the J call may be wrong. The TCR sequence derives from an adult with an advanced solid tumor such as melanoma, head and neck, liver or kidney cancer. CDR3: CASSLGYEQYF. The CDR3 nucleotides read TGCGCCAGCAGCTTGGGGTACGAGCAGTACTTC.